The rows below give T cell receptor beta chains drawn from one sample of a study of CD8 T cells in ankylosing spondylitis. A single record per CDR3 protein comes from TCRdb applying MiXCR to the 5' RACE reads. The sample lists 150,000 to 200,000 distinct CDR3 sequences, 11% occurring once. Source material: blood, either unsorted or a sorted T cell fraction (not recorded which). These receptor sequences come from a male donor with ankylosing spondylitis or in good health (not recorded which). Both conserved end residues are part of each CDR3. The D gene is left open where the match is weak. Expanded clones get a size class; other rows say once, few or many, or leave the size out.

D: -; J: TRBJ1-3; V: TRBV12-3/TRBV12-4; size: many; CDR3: CASSFTNGNTIYF; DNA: TGTGCCAGCAGTTTCACCAATGGAAACACCATATATTTT
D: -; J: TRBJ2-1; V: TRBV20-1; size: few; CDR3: CSAALLKVEQFF; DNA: TGCAGTGCTGCCCTCCTCAAGGTGGAGCAGTTCTTC
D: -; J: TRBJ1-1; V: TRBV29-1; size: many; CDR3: CSVSDGHTEAFF; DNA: TGCAGCGTTTCAGATGGTCACACTGAAGCTTTCTTT
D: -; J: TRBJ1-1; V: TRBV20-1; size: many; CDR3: CSASLSLKGTEAFF; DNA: TGCAGTGCTAGTCTGAGCTTAAAGGGCACTGAAGCTTTCTTT
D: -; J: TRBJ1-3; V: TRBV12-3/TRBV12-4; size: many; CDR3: CASRPSGTVVTIYF; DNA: TGTGCCAGCAGACCTTCCGGGACGGTCGTTACCATATATTTT
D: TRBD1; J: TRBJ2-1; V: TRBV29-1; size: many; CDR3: CSVEKDRSYNEQFF; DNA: TGCAGCGTTGAAAAGGACAGGTCCTACAATGAGCAGTTCTTC
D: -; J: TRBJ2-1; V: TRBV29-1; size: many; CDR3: CSVETLAGDNEQFF; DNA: TGCAGCGTTGAAACCCTAGCTGGGGACAATGAGCAGTTCTTC
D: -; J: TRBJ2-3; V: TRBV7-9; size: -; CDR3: CASSYPSTDTQYF; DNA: TGTGCCAGCAGTTATCCTAGCACAGATACGCAGTATTTT
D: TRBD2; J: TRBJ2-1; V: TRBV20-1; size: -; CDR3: CSARGLAGYNEQFF; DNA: TGCAGTGCTAGAGGACTAGCAGGCTACAATGAGCAGTTCTTC
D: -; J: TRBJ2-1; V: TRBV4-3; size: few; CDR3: CASSQDSQGAEQFF; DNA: TGCGCCAGCAGCCAAGATTCGCAGGGAGCTGAGCAGTTCTTC
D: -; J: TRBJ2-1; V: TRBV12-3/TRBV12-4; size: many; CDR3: CASSFGQSDEQFF; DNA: TGTGCCAGCAGTTTTGGGCAGAGCGATGAGCAGTTCTTC
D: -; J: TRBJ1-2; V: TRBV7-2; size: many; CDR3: CASSLEKGNYGYTF; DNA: TGTGCCAGCAGCTTAGAGAAAGGGAACTATGGCTACACCTTC
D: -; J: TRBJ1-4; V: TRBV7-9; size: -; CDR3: CASSLGSTTNEKLFF; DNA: TGTGCCAGCAGCCTTGGTTCGACAACTAATGAAAAACTGTTTTTT
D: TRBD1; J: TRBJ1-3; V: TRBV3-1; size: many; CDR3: CASRPDRAAGNTIYF; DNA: TGTGCCAGCAGACCGGACAGGGCCGCTGGAAACACCATATATTTT